This TCR beta chain was recovered during a study of cytomegalovirus exposure and HLA in healthy donors. Whole-study context: An early data release held 70 million to 90 million unique TCRs from HLA-typed donors. Findings and caveats of the study: A later analysis found common viral pathogens apparently linked to several of the most significant clusters.

The PCR used 60 Vbeta and 13 Jbeta primers. Assay used: immunoSEQ multiplex PCR; TCRdb lists only in-frame clones, some missing. The top ten clones hold approximately 6.3% of a sample with 85,000 to 130,000 clones, nearly 80% of them seen once. Turning to this clone: Its specificity is unknown.

After removal of 8 bases from V and 4 bases from J, the junction contained 6 bases not matched to a gene. CDR3 length: 15 amino acids. Germline-derived CDR1 and CDR2 are LNHDA and SQIVND (reference sequence). What was sequenced was PBMCs. The V and J genes are TRBV19 and TRBJ2-2; 11 bases match TRBD2. This clonotype was obtained from a man aged 55 to 70 in good health and CMV-seropositive. CDR3 sequence: CASAVTSGATGELFF. The CDR3, as DNA: TGTGCCAGTGCCGTGACTAGCGGGGCCACCGGGGAGCTGTTTTTT. Supplemented by reference TRBV19 and TRBJ2-2, the full variable domain reads DGGITQSPKYLFRKEGQNVTLSCEQNLNHDAMYWYRQDPGQGLRLIYYSQIVNDFQKGDIAEGYSVSREKKESFPLTVTSAQKNPTAFYLCASAVTSGATGELFFGEGSRLTVL.